Shown below are 28 T cell receptor beta chains from a single sample sequenced in a study of T cell responses to AZD1222 COVID-19 vaccine. Profiled with immunoSEQ multiplex PCR; TCRdb holds only in-frame clones, not every one. The profile shows over 70,000 clones, 80% to 90% of them singletons. The sample here was peripheral blood, taken 28 days after the second AZD1222 dose. The receptors were sampled from an adult who received the AZD1222 COVID-19 vaccine.

This rearrangement joins TRBV9 to TRBJ2-7, with D possibly being TRBD1 (6 bases). V gave up 0 bases and J gave up 3 bases, with 16 bases separating them. CDR3 size: 16 residues. Germline V gene data show CDR1 as SGDLS and CDR2 as YYNGEE. The CDR3 DNA sequence: TGTGCCAGCAGCGTAGGGGCCAGGGGCATGAACTACGAGCAGTACTTC. Its protein product is CASSVGARGMNYEQYF. Full variable domain (missing parts from reference TRBV9 and TRBJ2-7): DSGVTQTPKHLITATGQRVTLRCSPRSGDLSVYWYQQSLDQGLQFLIQYYNGEERAKGNILERFSAQQFPDLHSELNLSSLELGDSALYFCASSVGARGMNYEQYFGPGTRLTVT.

This chain joins TRBV19 and TRBJ1-2, with 7 bases matching TRBD1. The CDR3 length is 15 residues. Germline V gives CDR1 LNHDA, CDR2 SQIVND (reference sequence). Trimming at V came to 4 bases and at J to 0 bases, leaving 5 bases not matched to a gene. The CDR3: CASSNQGGANYGYTF. As DNA, the CDR3 is TGTGCCAGTAGTAACCAGGGGGGAGCTAACTATGGCTACACCTTC. Together with reference TRBV19 and TRBJ1-2, the CDR3 gives the full variable domain: DGGITQSPKYLFRKEGQNVTLSCEQNLNHDAMYWYRQDPGQGLRLIYYSQIVNDFQKGDIAEGYSVSREKKESFPLTVTSAQKNPTAFYLCASSNQGGANYGYTFGSGTRLTVV.

This rearrangement joins TRBV5-4 to TRBJ2-3; 8 bases are a match to TRBD2. Germline loops: CDR1 SGHNT, CDR2 YYREEE (reference sequence). Trimming cost V 2 bases and J 0 bases; bases outside gene matches: 5. The CDR3 has 16 residues. CDR3 protein: CASSFRTSPSTDTQYF. As DNA, the CDR3 is TGTGCCAGCAGCTTCCGGACTAGCCCAAGCACAGATACGCAGTATTTT.

The chain couples TRBV12-5 to TRBJ1-1, with D perhaps TRBD1 (6 bases). Between the trimmed V and J ends, which lost 1 base and 5 bases, there was a span of 8 bases. This CDR3 is 13 amino acids long. Germline values: CDR1 LGHNT, CDR2 FRNRAP. CDR3 residues: CASGLGGPTEAFF. The CDR3 DNA reads as TGTGCTAGTGGTTTGGGGGGGCCAACTGAAGCTTTCTTT. The full variable domain, rest sourced from reference TRBV12-5 and TRBJ1-1, is DARVTQTPRHKVTEMGQEVTMRCQPILGHNTVFWYRQTMMQGLELLAYFRNRAPLDDSGMPKDRFSAEMPDATLATLKIQPSEPRDSAVYFCASGLGGPTEAFFGQGTRLTVV.

This chain joins TRBV27 and TRBJ1-2; D possibly corresponds to TRBD1 (5 bases). The CDR3 sequence is 15 residues long. Germline-derived CDR1 and CDR2 are MNHEY and SMNVEV (reference sequence). Deletions cut 4 bases from V and 3 bases from J, with 15 bases between. The CDR3 protein is CASSWGPQLDYGYTF. The CDR3 region has the DNA TGTGCCAGCAGTTGGGGACCCCAGCTGGACTATGGCTACACCTTC.

The CDR3 spells CASSRGGGNRETQYF. The DNA for the CDR3 is TGTGCCAGCAGTCGGGGGGGAGGGAATAGGGAGACCCAGTACTTC. The chain recombines TRBV7-2 with TRBJ2-5, with 8 positions matching TRBD2. Germline loops: CDR1 SGHTA, CDR2 FQGNSA. V was clipped by 6 bases and J by 5 bases; unmatched bases: 11. The CDR3 totals 15 residues. Complete variable domain (other parts from reference TRBV7-2 and TRBJ2-5): GAGVSQSPSNKVTEKGKDVELRCDPISGHTALYWYRQSLGQGLEFLIYFQGNSAPDKSGLPSDRFSAERTGGSVSTLTIQRTQQEDSAVYLCASSRGGGNRETQYFGPGTRLLVL.

The V call is TRBV5-6, the J call TRBJ1-2, with D perhaps TRBD1 (5 bases). Looked up from germline, CDR1 is SGHDT and CDR2 is YYEEEE. The CDR3 runs to 15 residues. Trimming took 0 bases from V and 2 from J, leaving 11 bases between them. The CDR3 reads CASSLGRRGNYGYTF. DNA of the CDR3: TGTGCCAGCAGCTTGGGGCGCCGGGGGAACTATGGCTACACCTTC.

The chain links TRBV28 to TRBJ2-7; 7 bases are a match to TRBD1. V gave up 3 bases and J gave up 6 bases; unmatched junction bases: 5. Looked up from germline, CDR1 is MDHEN and CDR2 is SYDVKM. The length of the CDR3 is 13 residues. The CDR3 loop is CASSFYRGGEQYF. As DNA, the CDR3 is TGTGCCAGCAGTTTCTACAGGGGCGGCGAGCAGTACTTC.

The rearrangement links TRBV15 to TRBJ1-2; D is undetermined. This CDR3 has 15 amino acids. Looked up from germline, CDR1 is LNHNV and CDR2 is YYDKDF (reference sequence). Trimming shortened V by 1 base and J by 4 bases, and 13 bases separated the two germline ends. CDR3 DNA: TGTGCCACCAGCAGAGGTGGGGATGAATCCTATGGCTACACCTTC. Protein sequence: CATSRGGDESYGYTF.

This chain uses TRBV19 with TRBJ1-5; D is unresolved. This CDR3 has 14 residues. Germline V gene sequence: CDR1 LNHDA, CDR2 SQIVND (reference sequence). V shed 3 bases and J shed 5 bases, with 11 bases lying between them. This CDR3 reads CASSIGNNHQPQHF. Here the CDR3 DNA reads TGTGCCAGTAGTATCGGGAACAACCATCAGCCCCAGCATTTT.

The genes are TRBV5-1 and TRBJ1-2, with D hard to call. CDR1 and CDR2 from the germline V gene are SGHRS and YFSETQ. V lost 0 bases to trimming and J lost 0 bases, with 6 bases between them. The CDR3 has 14 residues. CDR3 in DNA: TGCGCCAGCAGCTTGGCCGGGGCTAACTATGGCTACACCTTC. Its translation is CASSLAGANYGYTF.

The V gene is TRBV6-5, the J gene TRBJ2-5; D is ambiguous. The CDR3 runs to 13 residues. CDR1 is MNHEY and CDR2 is SVGAGI in the germline V gene. V was pared by 8 bases and J by 1 base, with 11 bases between. CDR3 coding DNA: TGTGCCAGCGTTGAGAATCCCCAAGAGACCCAGTACTTC. It codes for CASVENPQETQYF.

The chain uses TRBV15 and TRBJ2-7; 9 bases align to TRBD1. The CDR3 has 15 amino acids. CDR1 is LNHNV, CDR2 YYDKDF, per germline (reference sequence). Germline trimming cut 5 bases from V and 4 bases from J; bases unmatched to any gene: 9. CDR3 coding DNA: TGTGCCACCAGCGACGCGGGACAGGGTCCTTACGAGCAGTACTTC. Amino acids: CATSDAGQGPYEQYF.

J is TRBJ1-1 and V is TRBV6-5, with 7 positions matching TRBD1. The CDR3 is made up of 14 amino acids. V shed 4 bases, J shed 3 bases, and the junction held 5 bases outside the gene matches. The germline V gene has CDR1 MNHEY and CDR2 SVGAGI. Written as DNA, the CDR3 is TGTGCCAGCAGTTCCGAGGGGGCCGACACTGAAGCTTTCTTT. Amino acids: CASSSEGADTEAFF.

The rearrangement links TRBV20-1 to TRBJ1-2; a weak D match, TRBD1 (5 bases). CDR3 length: 11 amino acids. V was pared by 2 bases and J by 8 bases, with 9 bases between. In germline, CDR1 is DFQATT, CDR2 SNEGSKA (reference sequence). This CDR3 reads CSARPGEGYTF. The CDR3 DNA sequence: TGCAGTGCTAGACCGGGGGAGGGCTACACCTTC.

V usage is TRBV11-3 and J usage is TRBJ2-1; TRBD1 matches 9 bases. Trimming at V came to 3 bases and at J to 7 bases, leaving 7 bases not matched to a gene. From germline, CDR1 is SGHNT and CDR2 YENEEA. CDR3 length equals 15 residues. CDR3 in amino acids: CASSLGATGGNEQFF. The CDR3 nucleotides read TGTGCCAGCAGCTTGGGGGCGACAGGGGGGAATGAGCAGTTCTTC.

The gene calls are TRBV6-6 and TRBJ1-2; 7 bases agree with TRBD1. Germline lookup yields CDR1 MNHNY and CDR2 SVGAGI (reference sequence). The CDR3 runs 15 residues. Trimming at V came to 2 bases and at J to 8 bases, leaving 11 bases not matched to a gene. The CDR3 sequence: CASSYPTGEGGGYTF. CDR3 DNA sequence: TGTGCCAGCAGTTACCCCACAGGGGAGGGTGGGGGCTACACCTTC.

The chain joins TRBV5-1 to TRBJ2-1; either TRBD1 or TRBD2 may fit D (5 bases each). Germline V CDR1 and CDR2: SGHRS, YFSETQ. Trimming shortened V by 4 bases and J by 9 bases, and 20 bases separated the two germline ends. This CDR3 region has 15 residues. CDR3 in DNA: TGCGCCAGCAGCAGAGAGGGGATCTCAGCAGGTGAGCAGTTCTTC. This translates into CASSREGISAGEQFF.

The genes are TRBV7-2 and TRBJ2-2; 8 positions match TRBD1. Germline V gene sequence: CDR1 SGHTA, CDR2 FQGNSA. Trimming removed 1 base from V and 5 bases from J; junction bases left unmatched: 6. The CDR3 is 16 amino acids. The CDR3 protein is CASSLGPGGRTGELFF. The CDR3 coding sequence is TGTGCCAGCAGCTTAGGCCCAGGGGGCAGGACCGGGGAGCTGTTTTTT.

The V call is TRBV6-2 or TRBV6-3, the J call TRBJ2-1; D may be TRBD1 (5 bases). This CDR3 region has 12 residues. V lost 6 bases to trimming and J lost 9 bases, with 12 bases between them. Germline assignment: CDR1 MNHEY and CDR2 SVGEGT. CDR3 sequence: CASSPTGFEQFF. Here the CDR3 DNA reads TGTGCCAGCAGCCCTACAGGCTTTGAGCAGTTCTTC.

A word on this clone: Other DNA variants within this sample encode the same CDR3. The chain joins TRBV12-3 or TRBV12-4 to TRBJ1-1; D is ambiguous. The ends were cut back, 3 bases at V and 8 bases at J, with 7 bases in the middle. The CDR3 is 11 amino acids. As DNA, the CDR3 is TGTGCCAGCAGTTTTCGTACAGAAGCTTTCTTT. The encoded protein is CASSFRTEAFF.

The gene calls are TRBV7-3 and TRBJ2-1; D not certain. CDR1 is SGHTA and CDR2 is FQGTGA in the germline V gene. The CDR3 is made up of 13 amino acids. The V and J ends lost 4 bases and 0 bases respectively, with 4 bases between them. CDR3 in amino acids: CASSSSSYNEQFF. In DNA, the CDR3 is TGTGCCAGCAGCTCCAGCTCCTACAATGAGCAGTTCTTC.

The chain employs TRBV7-6 and TRBJ2-5; 8 bases fit TRBD2. V lost 4 bases and J lost 5; bases outside the gene matches: 9. Germline V gene lookup returns CDR1 SGHVS and CDR2 FNYEAQ. CDR3 length: 15 residues. The CDR3 DNA reads TGTGCCAGCAGCTCAGCTCGGGGGGGGCGCGAGACCCAGTACTTC. Protein product: CASSSARGGRETQYF.

This rearrangement joins TRBV5-1 to TRBJ2-2, with TRBD2 matching 9 bases. Trimming removed 4 bases from V and 0 bases from J; junction bases left unmatched: 10. CDR1 and CDR2 (germline): SGHRS, YFSETQ. This CDR3 region has 18 residues. The CDR3 region has the DNA TGCGCCAGCAGCCCACCGGGACTAGCCAAGGCGAACACCGGGGAGCTGTTTTTT. This translates into CASSPPGLAKANTGELFF.

V and J are TRBV10-3 and TRBJ2-7; tentative D call: TRBD2 (5 bases). The germline V and J ends were trimmed by 6 bases and 0 bases, with 18 bases remaining between them. The CDR3 sequence is 16 residues long. CDR1 and CDR2 from the germline V gene are ENHRY and SYGVKD. The CDR3 reads CAISLGLHRSSYEQYF. DNA for the CDR3: TGTGCCATCAGCCTCGGACTGCACAGAAGCTCCTACGAGCAGTACTTC.

V and J are TRBV5-1 and TRBJ2-5; the match to TRBD1 covers 8 bases. V shed 0 bases and J 2 bases; nucleotides not matched to a gene: 18. This CDR3 spans 20 amino acids. CDR1 and CDR2 from the germline V gene are SGHRS and YFSETQ. The DNA of the CDR3 is TGCGCCAGCAGCTTGGTCGGCCCACAGGGGGGTAGCGCCGTACAAGAGACCCAGTACTTC. It specifies CASSLVGPQGGSAVQETQYF. Combining the CDR3 with reference TRBV5-1 and TRBJ2-5 gives the whole variable domain KAGVTQTPRYLIKTRGQQVTLSCSPISGHRSVSWYQQTPGQGLQFLFEYFSETQRNKGNFPGRFSGRQFSNSRSEMNVSTLELGDSALYLCASSLVGPQGGSAVQETQYFGPGTRLLVL.

The chain has TRBV7-2 and TRBJ2-5, with a weak D call TRBD2 (6 bases). V shed 1 base and J shed 2 bases, with 14 bases lying between them. Germline CDR1 SGHTA, CDR2 FQGNSA. This CDR3 is built from 16 residues. This CDR3 is CASSLGVSGGQETQYF. In DNA form, the CDR3 reads TGTGCCAGCAGCTTAGGCGTTAGCGGAGGGCAAGAGACCCAGTACTTC.

V and J are TRBV5-1 and TRBJ1-1, with D unresolved. The germline V and J ends were trimmed by 4 bases and 8 bases, with 18 bases remaining between them. CDR1 is SGHRS and CDR2 is YFSETQ in the germline V gene. The CDR3 covers 14 residues. The CDR3, as DNA: TGCGCCAGCAGCATGGATGGACTTTACTCCGAAGCTTTCTTT. This translates into CASSMDGLYSEAFF.